This TCR beta chain derives from a study of blood T cell repertoires in COVID-19. Overall study: The analysed material was cDNA or gDNA that came from T cells, B-cell-depleted T cells, or PBMCs.

This clone was seen a single time. The CDR3 is 13 residues long. Germline CDR1 reads SGHNT; CDR2 reads YYREEE (reference sequence). Trimming pared 2 bases from V and 4 bases from J, leaving 9 bases between. TCRdb's table, derived via immunoSEQ multiplex PCR, lists solely in-frame clones and lacks some. The table lists 250,000 or so clones, about 91% of them singletons. This clonotype was obtained from a woman aged 25 to 39 with acute COVID-19. Sequenced input: PBMCs or T cells enriched from blood (not recorded which). The chain couples TRBV5-4 to TRBJ1-2; D uncertain. The CDR3 here is CASSLDGFYGYTF. The CDR3 coding sequence is TGTGCCAGCAGCTTAGACGGGTTCTATGGCTACACCTTC.